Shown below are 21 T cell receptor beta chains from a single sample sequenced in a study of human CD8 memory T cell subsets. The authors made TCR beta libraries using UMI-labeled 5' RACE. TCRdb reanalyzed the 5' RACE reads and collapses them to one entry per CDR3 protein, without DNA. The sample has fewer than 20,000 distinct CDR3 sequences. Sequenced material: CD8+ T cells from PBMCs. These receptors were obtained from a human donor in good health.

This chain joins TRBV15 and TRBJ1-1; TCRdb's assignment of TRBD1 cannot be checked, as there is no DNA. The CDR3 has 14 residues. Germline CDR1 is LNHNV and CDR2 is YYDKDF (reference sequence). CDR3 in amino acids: CATSDMGRWFEAFF.

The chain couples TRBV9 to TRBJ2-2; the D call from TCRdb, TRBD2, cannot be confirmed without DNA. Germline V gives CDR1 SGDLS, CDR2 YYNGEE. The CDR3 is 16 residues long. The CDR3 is CASRDGGRANTGELFF. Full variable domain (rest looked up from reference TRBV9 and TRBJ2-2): DSGVTQTPKHLITATGQRVTLRCSPRSGDLSVYWYQQSLDQGLQFLIQYYNGEERAKGNILERFSAQQFPDLHSELNLSSLELGDSALYFCASRDGGRANTGELFFGEGSRLTVL.

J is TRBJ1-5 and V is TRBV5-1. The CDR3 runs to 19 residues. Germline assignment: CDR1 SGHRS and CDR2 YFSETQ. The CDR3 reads CASSLARVGFPAINQPQHF.

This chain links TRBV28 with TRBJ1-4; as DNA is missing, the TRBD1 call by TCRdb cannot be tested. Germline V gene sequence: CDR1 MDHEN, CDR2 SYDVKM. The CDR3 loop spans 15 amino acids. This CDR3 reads CASSLQGGAGEKLFF.

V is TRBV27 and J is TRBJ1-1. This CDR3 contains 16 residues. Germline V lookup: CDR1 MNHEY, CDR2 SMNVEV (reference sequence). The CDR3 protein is CASSPIQAALNTEAFF.

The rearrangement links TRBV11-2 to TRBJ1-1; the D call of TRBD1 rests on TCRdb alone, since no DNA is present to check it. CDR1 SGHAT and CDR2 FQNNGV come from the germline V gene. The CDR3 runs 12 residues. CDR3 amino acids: CASSLVALETFF. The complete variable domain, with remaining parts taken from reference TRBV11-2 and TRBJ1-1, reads EAGVAQSPRYKIIEKRQSVAFWCNPISGHATLYWYQQILGQGPKLLIQFQNNGVVDDSQLPKDRFSAERLKGVDSTLKIQPAKLEDSAVYLCASSLVALETFFGQGTRLTVV.

This chain's CDR3 is CASSLERQGFGNEQFF. The chain links TRBV5-1 to TRBJ2-1; TCRdb returns TRBD1, unconfirmable since there is no DNA. The CDR3 spans 16 residues. Germline-derived CDR1 and CDR2 are SGHRS and YFSETQ.

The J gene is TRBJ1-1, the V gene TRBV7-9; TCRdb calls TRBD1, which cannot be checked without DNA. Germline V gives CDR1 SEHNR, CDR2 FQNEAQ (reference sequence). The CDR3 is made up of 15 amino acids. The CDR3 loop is CASSPLGQIDTEAFF.

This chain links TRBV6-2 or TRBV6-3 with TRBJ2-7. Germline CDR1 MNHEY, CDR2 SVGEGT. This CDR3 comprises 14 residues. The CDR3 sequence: CASSSIGDRYEQYF.

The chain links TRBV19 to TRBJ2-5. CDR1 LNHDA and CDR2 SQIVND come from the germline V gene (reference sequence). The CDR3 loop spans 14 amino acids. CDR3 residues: CASSIDRYQETQYF.

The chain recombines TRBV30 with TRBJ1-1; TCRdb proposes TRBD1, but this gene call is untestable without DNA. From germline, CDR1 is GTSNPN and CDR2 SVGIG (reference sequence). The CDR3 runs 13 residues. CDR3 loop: CAWSNGRGTEAFF.

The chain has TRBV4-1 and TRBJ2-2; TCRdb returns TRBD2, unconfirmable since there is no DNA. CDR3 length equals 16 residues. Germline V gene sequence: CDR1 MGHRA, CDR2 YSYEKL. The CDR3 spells CASSPEGGLAVGELFF.

The chain's CDR3 is CASSVSGGGTGELFF. The chain employs TRBV2 and TRBJ2-2; the D call of TRBD2 rests on TCRdb alone, since no DNA is present to check it. The CDR3 has 15 residues. The germline gives CDR1 SNHLY, CDR2 FYNNEI.

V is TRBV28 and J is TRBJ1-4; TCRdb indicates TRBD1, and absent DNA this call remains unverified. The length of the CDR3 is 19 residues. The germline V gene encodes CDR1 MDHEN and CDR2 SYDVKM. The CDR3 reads CASSLLAGVNVATNEKLFF.

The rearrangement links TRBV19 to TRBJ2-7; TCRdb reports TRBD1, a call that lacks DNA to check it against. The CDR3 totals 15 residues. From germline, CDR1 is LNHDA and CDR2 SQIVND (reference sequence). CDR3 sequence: CASNILGQGAYEQYF. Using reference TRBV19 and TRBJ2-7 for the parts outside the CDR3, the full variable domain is DGGITQSPKYLFRKEGQNVTLSCEQNLNHDAMYWYRQDPGQGLRLIYYSQIVNDFQKGDIAEGYSVSREKKESFPLTVTSAQKNPTAFYLCASNILGQGAYEQYFGPGTRLTVT.

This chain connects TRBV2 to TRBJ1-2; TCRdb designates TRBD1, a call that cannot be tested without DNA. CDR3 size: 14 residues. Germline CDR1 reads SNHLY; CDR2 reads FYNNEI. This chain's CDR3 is CASSSGDRAYGYTF.

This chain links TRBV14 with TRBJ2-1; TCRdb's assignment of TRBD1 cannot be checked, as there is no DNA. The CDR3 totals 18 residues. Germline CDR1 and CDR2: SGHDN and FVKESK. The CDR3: CASSQDYPGDRGHNEQFF.

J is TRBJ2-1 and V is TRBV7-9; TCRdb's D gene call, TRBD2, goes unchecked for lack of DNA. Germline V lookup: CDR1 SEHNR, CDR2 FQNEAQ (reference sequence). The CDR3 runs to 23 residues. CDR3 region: CASSSRANPLAGGPPRSYNEQFF.

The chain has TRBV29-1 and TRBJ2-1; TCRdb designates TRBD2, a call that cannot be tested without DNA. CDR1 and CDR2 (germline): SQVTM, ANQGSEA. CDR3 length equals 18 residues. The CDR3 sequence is CSVEGLAGGLSSYNEQFF.

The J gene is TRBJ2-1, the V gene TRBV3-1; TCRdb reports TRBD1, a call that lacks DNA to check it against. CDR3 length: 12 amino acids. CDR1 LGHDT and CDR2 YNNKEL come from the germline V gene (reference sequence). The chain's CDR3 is CASSQQGIEQFF.

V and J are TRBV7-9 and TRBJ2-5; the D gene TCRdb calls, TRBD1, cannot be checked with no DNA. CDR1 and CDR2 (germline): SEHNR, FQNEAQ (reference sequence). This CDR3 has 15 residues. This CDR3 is CASSSVGGSRETQYF.